The 7 T cell receptor beta chains below all came from one sample that was sequenced in a study of T cell changes during pregnancy in multiple sclerosis. Some clones are missing from TCRdb's copy, which holds only in-frame ones; the method was immunoSEQ multiplex PCR. The repertoire consists of more than 95,000 clones, with approximately 93% occurring once and the leading ten covering 0.99%. The material sequenced was peripheral blood, taken after pregnancy. The receptors were sampled from a female donor with multiple sclerosis, enrolled in a pregnancy study.

This sequence joins TRBV28 and TRBJ2-1; 8 bases align to TRBD2. The germline CDR1 and CDR2 sequences are MDHEN and SYDVKM. J was trimmed by 4 bases and V by 7 bases; bases with no gene match: 9. The CDR3 is 15 amino acids. The CDR3 spells CASNPGGPGYNEQFF. The CDR3 DNA is TGTGCCAGCAACCCGGGAGGGCCGGGATACAATGAGCAGTTCTTC.

V gene TRBV9 combines with J gene TRBJ2-2, with 10 nucleotides matching TRBD2. CDR3 length: 16 residues. V lost 4 bases and J lost 1; bases outside the gene matches: 4. Germline values: CDR1 SGDLS, CDR2 YYNGEE. DNA for the CDR3: TGTGCCAGCAGCCCTGGACTAGCGGTGAACACCGGGGAGCTGTTTTTT. Its translation is CASSPGLAVNTGELFF.

The chain recombines TRBV28 with TRBJ1-3; 8 nucleotides match TRBD1. V lost 5 bases to trimming and J lost 4 bases; unmatched junction nucleotides: 7. The V gene's germline CDR1 is MDHEN and CDR2 SYDVKM. The CDR3 runs to 15 residues. The CDR3, as DNA: TGTGCCAGCAGTCCCCTGACAGGGGTCGGAAACACCATATATTTT. Its protein is CASSPLTGVGNTIYF.

The chain recombines TRBV5-1 with TRBJ2-1; the match to TRBD2 covers 10 bases. The germline gives CDR1 SGHRS, CDR2 YFSETQ. CDR3 size: 16 residues. J lost 5 bases, V lost 4 bases, and 9 bases had no gene match. The CDR3 sequence: CASSRPSGSRDNEQFF. CDR3 nucleotide sequence: TGCGCCAGCAGCCGCCCTAGCGGGAGTCGCGACAATGAGCAGTTCTTC.

This clone was recorded only once. V gene TRBV5-1 combines with J gene TRBJ2-1, with D perhaps matching TRBD2 (6 bases). The CDR3 has 14 residues. V lost 0 bases to trimming and J lost 4 bases, with 8 bases between them. Germline V gene lookup returns CDR1 SGHRS and CDR2 YFSETQ. The CDR3 DNA is TGCGCCAGCAGCTTGGCGGGGACTTACAATGAGCAGTTCTTC. Residues: CASSLAGTYNEQFF.

The chain has TRBV11-1 and TRBJ2-2, with 12 bases fitting TRBD2. This CDR3 is built from 18 residues. Germline trimming cut 5 bases from V and 4 bases from J; bases unmatched to any gene: 11. Germline-derived CDR1 and CDR2 are SGHAT and FQDESV (reference sequence). The CDR3 here is CASSPRATSGSVTGELFF. Here the CDR3 DNA reads TGTGCCAGCAGCCCTCGGGCGACTAGCGGGAGCGTCACCGGGGAGCTGTTTTTT.

The chain combines TRBV4-3 with TRBJ1-4, with D perhaps TRBD1 (5 bases). Germline V CDR1 and CDR2: LGHNA, YSLEER. This CDR3 has 21 residues. Trimming left V 1 base short and J 0 bases short, with 24 bases between. The CDR3 bases are TGCGCCAGCAGCCAAGCTGGTTCCGGGACTTTAACTGGGGCAACTAATGAAAAACTGTTTTTT. Translation: CASSQAGSGTLTGATNEKLFF.